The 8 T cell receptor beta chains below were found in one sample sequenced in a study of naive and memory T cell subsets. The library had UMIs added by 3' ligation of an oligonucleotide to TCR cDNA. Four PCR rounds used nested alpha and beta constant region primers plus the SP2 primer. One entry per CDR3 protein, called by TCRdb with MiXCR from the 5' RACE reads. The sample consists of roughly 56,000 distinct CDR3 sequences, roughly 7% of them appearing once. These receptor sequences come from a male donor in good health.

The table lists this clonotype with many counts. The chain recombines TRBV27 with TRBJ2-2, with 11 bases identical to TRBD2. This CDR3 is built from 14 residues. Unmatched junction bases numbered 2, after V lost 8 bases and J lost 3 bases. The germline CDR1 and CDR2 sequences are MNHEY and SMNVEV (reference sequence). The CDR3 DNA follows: TGTGCCAGCGGGACTAGCGGAGACACCGGGGAGCTGTTTTTT. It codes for CASGTSGDTGELFF.

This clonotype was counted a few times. CDR3 sequence (DNA): TGTGCCAGCAGTTTAGGGACAGCCTATCAGCCCCAGCATTTT. This gives the protein CASSLGTAYQPQHF. The chain recombines TRBV6-6 with TRBJ1-5; 7 nucleotides match TRBD1. V lost 4 bases to trimming and J lost 5 bases; unmatched junction nucleotides: 5. CDR3 length equals 14 residues. Germline V gene lookup returns CDR1 MNHNY and CDR2 SVGAGI (reference sequence).

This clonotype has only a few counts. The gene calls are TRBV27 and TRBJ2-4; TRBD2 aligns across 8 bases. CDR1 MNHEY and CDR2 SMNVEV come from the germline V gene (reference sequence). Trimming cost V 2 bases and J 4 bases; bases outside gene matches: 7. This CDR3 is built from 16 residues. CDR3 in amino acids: CASSLKGGGRKNIQYF. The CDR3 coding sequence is TGTGCCAGCAGTTTAAAGGGCGGGGGGCGGAAAAACATTCAGTACTTC.

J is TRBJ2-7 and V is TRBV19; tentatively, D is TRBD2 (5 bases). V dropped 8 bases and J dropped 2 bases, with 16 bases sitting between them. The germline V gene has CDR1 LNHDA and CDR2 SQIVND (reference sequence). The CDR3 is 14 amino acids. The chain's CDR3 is CASAQRETPYEQYF. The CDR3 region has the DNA TGTGCCAGTGCCCAAAGGGAGACCCCCTACGAGCAGTACTTC.

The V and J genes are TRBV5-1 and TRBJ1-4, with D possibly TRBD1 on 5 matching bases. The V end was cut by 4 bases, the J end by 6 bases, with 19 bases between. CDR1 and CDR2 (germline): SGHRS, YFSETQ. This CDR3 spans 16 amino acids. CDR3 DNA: TGCGCCAGCAGCCGAGTGAGAGGGACGCCAGATGAAAAACTGTTTTTT. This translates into CASSRVRGTPDEKLFF.

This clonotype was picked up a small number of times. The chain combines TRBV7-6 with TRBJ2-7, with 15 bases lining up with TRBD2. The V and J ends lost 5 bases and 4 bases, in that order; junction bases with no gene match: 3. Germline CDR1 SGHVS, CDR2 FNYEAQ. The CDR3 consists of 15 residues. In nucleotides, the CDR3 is TGTGCCAGCAGCCCGGGGACTAGCGGGAGGTACGAGCAGTACTTC. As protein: CASSPGTSGRYEQYF.

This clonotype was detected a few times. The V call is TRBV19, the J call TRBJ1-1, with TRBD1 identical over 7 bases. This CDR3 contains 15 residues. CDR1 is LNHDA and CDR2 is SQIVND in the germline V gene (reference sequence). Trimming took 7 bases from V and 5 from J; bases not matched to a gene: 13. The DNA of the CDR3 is TGTGCCAGTACCATGACAGGGATGGATGGTACTGAAGCTTTCTTT. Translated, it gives CASTMTGMDGTEAFF.

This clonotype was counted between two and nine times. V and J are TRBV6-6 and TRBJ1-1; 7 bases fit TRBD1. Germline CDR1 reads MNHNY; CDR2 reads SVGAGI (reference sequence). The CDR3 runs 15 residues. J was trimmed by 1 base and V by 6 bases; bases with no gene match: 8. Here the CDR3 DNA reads TGTGCCAGCAGCGGACAGGCCCTCTCGAACACTGAAGCTTTCTTT. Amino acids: CASSGQALSNTEAFF.